The next 4 T cell receptor beta chains were all read from a single sample in a study of blood T cells in healthy people across ages. With a J-beta primer mix and a sample-barcoded 5' primer, a second PCR ran roughly 6 to 12 cycles. TCRdb re-called the 5' RACE reads with MiXCR, one entry per CDR3 protein. The sample contains almost 800,000 distinct CDR3 sequences, about three fifths of which appear only once. Specimen: blood. These receptors came from a man younger than 45 in good health.

The chain joins TRBV29-1 to TRBJ2-1; 9 nucleotides match TRBD2. The CDR3 spans 12 residues. The junction had 4 bases not matched to a gene; V was cut back by 6 bases and J by 7 bases. CDR1 and CDR2 (germline): SQVTM, ANQGSEA. The DNA of the CDR3 is TGCAGCGTCCTAGCGGGATATAATGAGCAGTTCTTC. Protein: CSVLAGYNEQFF.

The J gene is TRBJ1-2, the V gene TRBV20-1; tentatively, D is TRBD1 (6 bases). Germline loops: CDR1 DFQATT, CDR2 SNEGSKA (reference sequence). V was clipped by 5 bases and J by 8 bases, with 15 bases between them. The CDR3 contains 12 residues. CDR3: CSAYRELVGYTF. The CDR3 DNA sequence: TGCAGTGCTTACAGGGAACTCGTAGGCTACACCTTC.

The chain is built from TRBV10-3 and TRBJ2-7, with D possibly being TRBD1 (6 bases). Deletions cut 5 bases from V and 6 bases from J, with 17 bases between. The CDR3 has 14 residues. Germline-derived CDR1 and CDR2 are ENHRY and SYGVKD. The CDR3 sequence is CAISFQAGVSEQYF. CDR3 coding DNA: TGTGCCATCAGTTTTCAGGCAGGGGTATCCGAGCAGTACTTC.

To note about this clonotype: With a much larger clone just one base away, this may be a read error. This chain joins TRBV20-1 and TRBJ2-3, with TRBD2 matching over 7 bases. This CDR3 is built from 14 residues. Trimming at V came to 3 bases and at J to 6 bases, leaving 9 bases not matched to a gene. Germline V gene sequence: CDR1 DFQATT, CDR2 SNEGSKA (reference sequence). CDR3 in DNA: TGCAGTGCTAGCTCCCGTCGACTAGCCGATACGCAGTATTTT. As protein: CSASSRRLADTQYF.